This T cell receptor (beta chain) was identified in a study of blood T cell repertoires in COVID-19. For the study at large: Samples of COVID-19 (acute and convalescent) were obtained from the United States, Italy and Spain. T cells, B-cell-depleted T cells, or PBMCs supplied cDNA or gDNA.

Germline assignment: CDR1 MNHEY and CDR2 SVGAGI. The V and J ends lost 3 bases and 2 bases respectively, with 11 bases between them. The CDR3 sequence is 15 residues long. Original handling: Nucleated cell number was recorded as an estimate derived from reference gene primer amplification. Clones were read by immunoSEQ multiplex PCR, and TCRdb kept only the in-frame ones, dropping some. The V and J calls and clone size come from that table; D and trimming were worked out from the DNA. Here the sample spans around 200,000 clones, about 81% being singletons. The chain uses TRBV6-5 and TRBJ1-5, with D uncertain. Material for sequencing was peripheral blood. The source of this sequence is a man younger than 40 with active or convalescent COVID-19. The CDR3 reads CASSYYSGGNQPQHF. CDR3 DNA: TGTGCCAGCAGTTATTACTCCGGGGGCAATCAGCCCCAGCATTTT.